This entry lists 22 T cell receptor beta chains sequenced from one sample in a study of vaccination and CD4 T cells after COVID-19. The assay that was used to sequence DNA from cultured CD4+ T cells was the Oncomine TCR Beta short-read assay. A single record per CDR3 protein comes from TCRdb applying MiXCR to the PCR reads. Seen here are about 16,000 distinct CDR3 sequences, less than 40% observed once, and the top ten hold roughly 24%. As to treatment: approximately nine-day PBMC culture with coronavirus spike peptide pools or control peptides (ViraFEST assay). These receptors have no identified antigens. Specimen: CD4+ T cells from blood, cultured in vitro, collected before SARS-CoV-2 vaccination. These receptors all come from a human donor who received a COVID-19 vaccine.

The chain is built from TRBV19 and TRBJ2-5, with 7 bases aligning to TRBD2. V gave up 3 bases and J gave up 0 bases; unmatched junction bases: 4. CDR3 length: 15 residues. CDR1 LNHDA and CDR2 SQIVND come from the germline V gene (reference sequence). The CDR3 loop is CASSIGAGNQETQYF. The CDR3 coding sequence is TGTGCCAGTAGTATTGGAGCGGGGAACCAAGAGACCCAGTACTTC. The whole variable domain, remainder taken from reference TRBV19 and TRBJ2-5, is DGGITQSPKYLFRKEGQNVTLSCEQNLNHDAMYWYRQDPGQGLRLIYYSQIVNDFQKGDIAEGYSVSREKKESFPLTVTSAQKNPTAFYLCASSIGAGNQETQYFGPGTRLLVL.

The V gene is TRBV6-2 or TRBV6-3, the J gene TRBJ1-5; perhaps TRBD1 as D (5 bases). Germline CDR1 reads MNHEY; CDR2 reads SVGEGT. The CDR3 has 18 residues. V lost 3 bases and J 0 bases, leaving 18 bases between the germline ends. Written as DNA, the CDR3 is TGTGCCAGCAGTTATTTCACGGCCAGGGTCACTAGCAATCAGCCCCAGCATTTT. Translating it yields CASSYFTARVTSNQPQHF.

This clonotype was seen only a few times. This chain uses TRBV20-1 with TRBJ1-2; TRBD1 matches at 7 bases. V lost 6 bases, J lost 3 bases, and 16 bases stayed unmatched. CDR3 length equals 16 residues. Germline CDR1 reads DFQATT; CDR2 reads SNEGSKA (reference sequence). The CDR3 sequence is CSAASQGSSLHYGYTF. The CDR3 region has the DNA TGCAGTGCCGCCTCACAGGGGTCTTCGCTCCACTATGGCTACACCTTC.

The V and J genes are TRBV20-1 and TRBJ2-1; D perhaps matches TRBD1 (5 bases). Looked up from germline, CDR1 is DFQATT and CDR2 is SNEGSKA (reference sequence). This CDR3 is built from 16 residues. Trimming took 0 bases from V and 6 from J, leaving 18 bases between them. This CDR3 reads CSARDFHRSSLNEQFF. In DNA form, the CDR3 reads TGCAGTGCTAGAGATTTCCACAGGTCTTCCCTCAATGAGCAGTTCTTC.

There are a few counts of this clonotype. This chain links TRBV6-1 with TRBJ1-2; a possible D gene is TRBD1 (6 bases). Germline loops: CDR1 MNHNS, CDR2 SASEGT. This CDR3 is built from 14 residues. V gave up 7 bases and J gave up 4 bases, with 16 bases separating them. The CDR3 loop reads CASNPGQGAYGYTF. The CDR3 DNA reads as TGTGCCAGCAACCCGGGACAAGGCGCCTATGGCTACACCTTC.

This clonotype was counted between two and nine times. In nucleotides, the CDR3 is TGTGCCAGCAGGGAGACAGTCCAGCATTTT. Its protein is CASRETVQHF. This chain uses TRBV6-1 with TRBJ1-5, with D possibly matching TRBD1 (5 bases). Trimming cost V 6 bases and J 12 bases, with 9 bases left between them. Looked up from germline, CDR1 is MNHNS and CDR2 is SASEGT. The CDR3 runs 10 residues.

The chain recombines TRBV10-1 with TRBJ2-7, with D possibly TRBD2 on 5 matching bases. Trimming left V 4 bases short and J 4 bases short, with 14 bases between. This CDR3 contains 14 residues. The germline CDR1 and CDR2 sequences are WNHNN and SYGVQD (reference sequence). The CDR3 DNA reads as TGCGCCAGCAGTGCTAGCAATCTCGGGTACGAGCAGTACTTC. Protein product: CASSASNLGYEQYF.

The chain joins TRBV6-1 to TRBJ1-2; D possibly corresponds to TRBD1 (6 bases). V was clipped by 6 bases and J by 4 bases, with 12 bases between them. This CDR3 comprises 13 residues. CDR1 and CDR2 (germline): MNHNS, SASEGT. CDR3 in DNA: TGTGCCAGCAGGCAGGGACACGCCTATGGCTACACCTTC. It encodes CASRQGHAYGYTF.

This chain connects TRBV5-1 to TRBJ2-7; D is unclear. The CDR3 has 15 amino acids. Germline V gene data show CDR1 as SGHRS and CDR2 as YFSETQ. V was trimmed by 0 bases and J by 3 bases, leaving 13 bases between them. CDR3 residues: CASSLAHEAFYEQYF. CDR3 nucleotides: TGCGCCAGCAGCTTGGCCCACGAGGCGTTCTACGAGCAGTACTTC.

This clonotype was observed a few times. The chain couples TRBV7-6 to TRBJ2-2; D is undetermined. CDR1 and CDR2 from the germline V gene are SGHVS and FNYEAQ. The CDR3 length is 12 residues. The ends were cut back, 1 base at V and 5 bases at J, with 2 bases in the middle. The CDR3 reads CASSLGTGELFF. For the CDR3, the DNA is TGTGCCAGCAGCTTAGGTACCGGGGAGCTGTTTTTT.

The CDR3 loop reads CAWSVLEAQYF. CDR3 sequence (DNA): TGTGCCTGGAGTGTTCTCGAGGCCCAGTACTTC. The gene calls are TRBV30 and TRBJ2-5; D not resolved. The CDR3 sequence is 11 residues long. From germline, CDR1 is GTSNPN and CDR2 SVGIG (reference sequence). V was shortened by 0 bases and J by 9 bases, with 8 bases between the two germline ends.

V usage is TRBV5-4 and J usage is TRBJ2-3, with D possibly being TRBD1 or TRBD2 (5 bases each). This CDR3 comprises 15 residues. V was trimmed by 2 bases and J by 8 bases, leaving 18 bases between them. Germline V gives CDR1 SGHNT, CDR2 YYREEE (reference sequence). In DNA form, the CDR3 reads TGTGCCAGCAGCTTTCGGGACCGACCCCAGACTACGCAGTATTTT. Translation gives CASSFRDRPQTTQYF.

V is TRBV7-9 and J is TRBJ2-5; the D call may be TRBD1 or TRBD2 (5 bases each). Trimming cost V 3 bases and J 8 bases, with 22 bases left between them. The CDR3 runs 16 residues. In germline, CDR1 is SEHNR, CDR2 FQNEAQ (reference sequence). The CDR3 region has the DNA TGTGCCAGCAGCTTGGCAGCGGCTGGGCGCCAGGGAACCCAGTACTTC. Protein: CASSLAAAGRQGTQYF.

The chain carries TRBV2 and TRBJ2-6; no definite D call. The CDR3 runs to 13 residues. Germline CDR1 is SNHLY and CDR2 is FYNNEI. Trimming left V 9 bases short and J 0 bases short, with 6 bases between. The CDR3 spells CARQPSGANVLTF. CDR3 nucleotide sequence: TGTGCCAGACAGCCCTCTGGGGCCAACGTCCTGACTTTC.

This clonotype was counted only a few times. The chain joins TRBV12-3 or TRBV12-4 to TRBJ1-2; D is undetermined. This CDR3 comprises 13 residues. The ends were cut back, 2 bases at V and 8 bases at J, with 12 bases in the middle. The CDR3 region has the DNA TGTGCCAGCAGTTTAAATGGGCCCGAGGGCTACACCTTC. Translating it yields CASSLNGPEGYTF.

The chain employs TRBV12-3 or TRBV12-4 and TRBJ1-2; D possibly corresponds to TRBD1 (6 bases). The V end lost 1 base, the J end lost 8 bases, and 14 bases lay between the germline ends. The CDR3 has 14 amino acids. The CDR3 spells CASSLDRVVAGYTF. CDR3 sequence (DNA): TGTGCCAGCAGTTTAGACAGGGTGGTAGCGGGCTACACCTTC.

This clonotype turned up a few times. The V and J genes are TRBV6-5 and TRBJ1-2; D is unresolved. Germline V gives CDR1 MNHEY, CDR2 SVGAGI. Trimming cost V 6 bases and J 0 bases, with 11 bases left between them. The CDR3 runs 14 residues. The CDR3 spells CASSYSGANYGYTF. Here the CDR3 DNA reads TGTGCCAGCAGCTACAGTGGCGCTAACTATGGCTACACCTTC.

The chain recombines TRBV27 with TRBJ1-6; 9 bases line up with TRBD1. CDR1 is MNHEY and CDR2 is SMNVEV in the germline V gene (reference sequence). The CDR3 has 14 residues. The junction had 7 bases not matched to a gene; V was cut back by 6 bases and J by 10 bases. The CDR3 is CASRGQGRDSPLHF. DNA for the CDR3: TGTGCCAGCAGGGGACAGGGTCGAGACTCACCCCTCCACTTT.

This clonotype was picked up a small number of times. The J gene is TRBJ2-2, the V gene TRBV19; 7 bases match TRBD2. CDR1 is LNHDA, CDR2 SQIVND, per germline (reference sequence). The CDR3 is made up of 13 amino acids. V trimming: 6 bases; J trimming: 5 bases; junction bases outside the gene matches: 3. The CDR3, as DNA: TGTGCCAGTAGGGGGGGGTCGACCGGGGAGCTGTTTTTT. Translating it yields CASRGGSTGELFF.

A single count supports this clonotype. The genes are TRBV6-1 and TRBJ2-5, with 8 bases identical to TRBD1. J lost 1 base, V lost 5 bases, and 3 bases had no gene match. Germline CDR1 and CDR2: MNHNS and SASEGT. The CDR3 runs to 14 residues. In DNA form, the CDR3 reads TGTGCCAGCAGTATGACAGGGGCCCAAGAGACCCAGTACTTC. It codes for CASSMTGAQETQYF.

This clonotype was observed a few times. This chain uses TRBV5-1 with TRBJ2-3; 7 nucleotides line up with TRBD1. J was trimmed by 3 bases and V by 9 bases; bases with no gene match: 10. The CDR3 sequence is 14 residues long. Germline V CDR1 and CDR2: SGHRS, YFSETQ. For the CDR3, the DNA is TGCGCCACGACGAGGGGGCTAGCAACAGATACGCAGTATTTT. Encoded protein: CATTRGLATDTQYF.

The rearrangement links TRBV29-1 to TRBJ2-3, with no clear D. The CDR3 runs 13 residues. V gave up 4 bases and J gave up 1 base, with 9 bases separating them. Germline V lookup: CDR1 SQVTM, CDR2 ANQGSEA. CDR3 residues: CSVVGAGTDTQYF. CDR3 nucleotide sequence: TGCAGCGTTGTTGGTGCAGGCACAGATACGCAGTATTTT.